One sample yielded the 8 T cell receptor beta chains listed below, sequenced in a study of blood T cell repertoires in COVID-19. The protocol was immunoSEQ multiplex PCR, while the TCRdb copy is restricted to in-frame clones and leaves out a portion. The table shows 45,000 to 55,000 clones, with about 90% occurring only once. Sequencing used peripheral blood. Source of these receptors: a human donor in a cohort sampled during active COVID-19.

This clone was recorded once. The J gene is TRBJ2-7, the V gene TRBV28, with 9 bases identical to TRBD2. Germline V gene sequence: CDR1 MDHEN, CDR2 SYDVKM. The CDR3 sequence is 15 residues long. The ends lost 5 bases at V and 3 bases at J; junction bases unmatched: 8. The CDR3: CASSPSGRTLYEQYF. The CDR3 DNA reads TGTGCCAGCAGTCCAAGCGGGAGGACCCTCTACGAGCAGTACTTC.

The genes are TRBV28 and TRBJ2-7; 11 bases map to TRBD2. CDR3 length: 12 amino acids. From germline, CDR1 is MDHEN and CDR2 SYDVKM. Trimming took 9 bases from V and 5 from J; bases not matched to a gene: 3. CDR3 nucleotides: TGTGCCAGTAGCGGGGGGGTGGACGAGCAGTACTTC. Its translation is CASSGGVDEQYF.

The chain has TRBV19 and TRBJ2-7; 8 bases map to TRBD1. Germline V CDR1 and CDR2: LNHDA, SQIVND (reference sequence). This CDR3 region has 14 residues. J lost 3 bases, V lost 4 bases, and 5 bases had no gene match. CDR3 in amino acids: CASSTQGVYYEQYF. CDR3 bases: TGTGCCAGTAGTACACAGGGGGTCTACTACGAGCAGTACTTC.

This rearrangement joins TRBV5-4 to TRBJ2-1; TRBD1 is a possible D gene (5 bases). Germline CDR1 SGHNT, CDR2 YYREEE (reference sequence). The CDR3 extends over 13 amino acids. Trimming removed 0 bases from V and 5 bases from J, with 6 bases in between. The CDR3 region is CASSLAGNNEQFF. CDR3 DNA sequence: TGTGCCAGCAGCTTGGCAGGGAACAATGAGCAGTTCTTC. The full variable domain, rest sourced from reference TRBV5-4 and TRBJ2-1, is ETGVTQSPTHLIKTRGQQVTLRCSSQSGHNTVSWYQQALGQGPQFIFQYYREEENGRGNFPPRFSGLQFPNYSSELNVNALELDDSALYLCASSLAGNNEQFFGPGTRLTVL.

This sequence joins TRBV19 and TRBJ1-1, with 7 bases fitting TRBD1. The V gene's germline CDR1 is LNHDA and CDR2 SQIVND (reference sequence). This CDR3 is built from 15 residues. The J segment lost 4 bases and the V segment lost 7 bases, leaving 12 bases of the junction unmatched. The CDR3 sequence: CASNRDRARGTEAFF. CDR3 DNA: TGTGCCAGTAACCGTGACAGGGCGAGGGGCACTGAAGCTTTCTTT.

As DNA, the CDR3 is TGTGCCAGCAGTTCTCAGGGTATGGAGACCCAGTACTTC. Its protein product is CASSSQGMETQYF. The chain recombines TRBV6-6 with TRBJ2-5, with D possibly matching TRBD1 (5 bases). The CDR3 covers 13 residues. Deletions cut 4 bases from V and 5 bases from J, with 11 bases between. Germline V gene lookup returns CDR1 MNHNY and CDR2 SVGAGI (reference sequence).

CDR3 residues: CASSISSMVGNEQFF. In nucleotides, the CDR3 is TGTGCCAGTAGTATATCTAGCATGGTAGGCAATGAGCAGTTCTTC. The chain joins TRBV19 to TRBJ2-1, with D perhaps TRBD2 (5 bases). Germline V gene sequence: CDR1 LNHDA, CDR2 SQIVND (reference sequence). The CDR3 loop spans 15 amino acids. The V end was cut by 2 bases, the J end by 6 bases, with 14 bases between.

This clone showed up just a few times. The chain carries TRBV2 and TRBJ1-3; D not certain. V lost 2 bases and J lost 0, with 14 bases in between. The CDR3 has 17 amino acids. Germline CDR1 is SNHLY and CDR2 is FYNNEI. The CDR3 region is CASSEQTLVSSGNTIYF. The CDR3 DNA reads TGTGCCAGCAGTGAACAAACTTTGGTGAGCTCTGGAAACACCATATATTTT.